Given below is one T cell receptor (beta chain) in context. It lacks a known antigen. Qualities for individual bases were not recorded, and no much larger clone is one base off. These data originate in a study of T cell changes during pregnancy in multiple sclerosis (dated by TCRdb to between 2019 and 2020). For context, the study as a whole: Changes in the T cell repertoire over the course of pregnancy were examined in this study in women with multiple sclerosis.

The protocol used for the library was the immunoSEQ multiplex PCR assay. The table was pulled from immuneACCESS by TCRdb, which kept in-frame rearrangements only. Such tables lose some clones; where checked, under half of the loss comes from unresolved V genes, and the rest has no known cause. The sample data list tens of thousands of clones, and 90% of these were observed just once. About 3.1% of the sample comes from the top ten. V drops 0 bases and J drops 6 bases, leaving 12 bases in between. The CDR3 has 15 amino acids, counting the end cysteine and phenylalanine. The CDR3 DNA has 45 bases and is translated from base 1. Based on the germline V gene, the CDR1 and CDR2 sequences are LGHNA and YSLEER.

The specimen was peripheral blood, collected in the first trimester of pregnancy. This clonotype originated in a female donor in good health, enrolled as a control in a pregnancy study. The rearranged chain carries TRBV4-3 and TRBJ1-5; no D gene call is confident. The CDR3 region has the sequence CASSQDREGSQPQHF. The nucleotide sequence reads as follows: TGCGCCAGCAGCCAAGATCGGGAGGGTTCTCAGCCCCAGCATTTT.